This TCR beta chain was sequenced during a study of cytomegalovirus exposure and HLA in healthy donors. The CDR3 runs 15 residues. V lost 2 bases and J 5 bases, leaving 15 bases between the germline ends. Per the germline V gene, CDR1 is SGHVS and CDR2 is FNYEAQ. PCR was performed using 60 Vbeta and 13 Jbeta primers. Some clones are missing from TCRdb's copy, which holds only in-frame ones; the method was immunoSEQ multiplex PCR. The sample includes about 140,000 clones, roughly 80% seen only once; the top ten take 1.5% to 1.7%. This sequence originates from a man aged 35 to 55 in good health and CMV-seronegative. Sequencing used PBMCs. The rearrangement joins TRBV7-6 to TRBJ2-5; weak D call: TRBD1 (6 bases). DNA for the CDR3: TGTGCCAGCAGCTTAATGGACAGCCTGGCGGAGACCCAGTACTTC. Protein: CASSLMDSLAETQYF.